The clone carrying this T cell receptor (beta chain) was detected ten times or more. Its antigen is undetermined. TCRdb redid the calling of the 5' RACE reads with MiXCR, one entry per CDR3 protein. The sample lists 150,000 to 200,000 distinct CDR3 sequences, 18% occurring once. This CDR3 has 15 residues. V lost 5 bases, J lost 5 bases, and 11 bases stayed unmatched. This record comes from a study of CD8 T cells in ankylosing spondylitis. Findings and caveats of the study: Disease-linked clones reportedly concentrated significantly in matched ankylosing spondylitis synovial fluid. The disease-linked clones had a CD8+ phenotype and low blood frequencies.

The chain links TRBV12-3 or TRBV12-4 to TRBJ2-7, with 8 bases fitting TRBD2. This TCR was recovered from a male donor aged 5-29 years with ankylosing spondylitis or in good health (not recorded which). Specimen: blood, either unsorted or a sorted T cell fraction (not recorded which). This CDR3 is CASSATSEQRDEQYV. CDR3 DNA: TGTGCCAGCAGTGCGACTAGCGAGCAGAGGGACGAGCAGTACGTC.